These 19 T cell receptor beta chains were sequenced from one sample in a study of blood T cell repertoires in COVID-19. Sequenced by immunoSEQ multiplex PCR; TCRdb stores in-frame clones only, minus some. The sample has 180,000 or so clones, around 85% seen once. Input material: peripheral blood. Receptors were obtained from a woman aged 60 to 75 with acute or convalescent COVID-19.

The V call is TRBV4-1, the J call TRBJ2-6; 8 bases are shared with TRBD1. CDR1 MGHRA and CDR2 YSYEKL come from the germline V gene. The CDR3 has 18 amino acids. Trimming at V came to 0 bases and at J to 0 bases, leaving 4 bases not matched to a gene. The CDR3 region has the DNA TGCGCCAGCAGCCAAGAGGGGACAGGTCCCTCTGGGGCCAACGTCCTGACTTTC. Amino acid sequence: CASSQEGTGPSGANVLTF.

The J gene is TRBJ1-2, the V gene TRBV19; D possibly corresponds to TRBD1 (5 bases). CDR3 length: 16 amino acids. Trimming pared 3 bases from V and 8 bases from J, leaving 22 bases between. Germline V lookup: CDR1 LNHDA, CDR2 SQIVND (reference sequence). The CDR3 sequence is CASSIARDRSSGGYTF. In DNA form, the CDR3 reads TGTGCCAGTAGTATTGCCAGGGATAGGTCTTCAGGCGGCTACACCTTC.

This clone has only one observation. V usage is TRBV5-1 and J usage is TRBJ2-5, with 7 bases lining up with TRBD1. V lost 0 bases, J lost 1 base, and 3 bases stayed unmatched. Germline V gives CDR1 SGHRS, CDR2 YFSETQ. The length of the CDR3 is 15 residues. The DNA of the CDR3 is TGCGCCAGCAGCTTGGAGGGGACAGCCCAAGAGACCCAGTACTTC. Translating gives CASSLEGTAQETQYF.

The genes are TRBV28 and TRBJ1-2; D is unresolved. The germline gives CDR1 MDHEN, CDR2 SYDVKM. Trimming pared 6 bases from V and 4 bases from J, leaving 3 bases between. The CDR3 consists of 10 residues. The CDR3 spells CASSGYGYTF. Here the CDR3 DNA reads TGTGCCAGCAGCGGCTATGGCTACACCTTC.

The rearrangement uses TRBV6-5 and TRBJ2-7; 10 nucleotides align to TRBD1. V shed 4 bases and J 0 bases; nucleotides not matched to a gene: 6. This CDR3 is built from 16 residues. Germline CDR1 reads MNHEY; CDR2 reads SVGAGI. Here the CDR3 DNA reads TGTGCCAGCAGTTCGGTGACAGGGGGCTTCTCCTACGAGCAGTACTTC. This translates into CASSSVTGGFSYEQYF.

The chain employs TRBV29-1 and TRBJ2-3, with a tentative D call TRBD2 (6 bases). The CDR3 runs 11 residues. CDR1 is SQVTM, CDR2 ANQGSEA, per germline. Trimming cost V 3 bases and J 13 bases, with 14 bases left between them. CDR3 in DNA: TGCAGCGTTGAGGAGGGAGTCTATGAGTATTTT. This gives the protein CSVEEGVYEYF.

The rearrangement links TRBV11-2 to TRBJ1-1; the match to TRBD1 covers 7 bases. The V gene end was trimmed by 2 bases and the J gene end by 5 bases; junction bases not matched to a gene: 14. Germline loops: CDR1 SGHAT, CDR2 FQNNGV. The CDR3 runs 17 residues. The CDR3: CASSLFGEGARSTEAFF. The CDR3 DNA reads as TGTGCCAGCAGCTTATTTGGAGAGGGGGCGCGAAGTACTGAAGCTTTCTTT.

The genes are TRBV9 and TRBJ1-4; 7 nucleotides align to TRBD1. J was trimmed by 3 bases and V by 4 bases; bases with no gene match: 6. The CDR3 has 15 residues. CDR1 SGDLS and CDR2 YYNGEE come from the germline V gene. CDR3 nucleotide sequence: TGTGCCAGCAGCTCCGGACAGGCTTCTAATGAAAAACTGTTTTTT. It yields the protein CASSSGQASNEKLFF. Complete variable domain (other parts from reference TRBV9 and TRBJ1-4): DSGVTQTPKHLITATGQRVTLRCSPRSGDLSVYWYQQSLDQGLQFLIQYYNGEERAKGNILERFSAQQFPDLHSELNLSSLELGDSALYFCASSSGQASNEKLFFGSGTQLSVL.

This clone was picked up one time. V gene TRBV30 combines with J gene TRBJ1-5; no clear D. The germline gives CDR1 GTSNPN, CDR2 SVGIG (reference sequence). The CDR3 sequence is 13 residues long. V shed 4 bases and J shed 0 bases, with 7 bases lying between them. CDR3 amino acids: CAWNGNSNQPQHF. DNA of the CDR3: TGTGCCTGGAACGGGAATAGCAATCAGCCCCAGCATTTT. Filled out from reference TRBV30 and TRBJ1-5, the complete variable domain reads SQTIHQWPATLVQPVGSPLSLECTVEGTSNPNLYWYRQAAGRGLQLLFYSVGIGQISSEVPQNLSASRPQDRQFILSSKKLLLSDSGFYLCAWNGNSNQPQHFGDGTRLSIL.

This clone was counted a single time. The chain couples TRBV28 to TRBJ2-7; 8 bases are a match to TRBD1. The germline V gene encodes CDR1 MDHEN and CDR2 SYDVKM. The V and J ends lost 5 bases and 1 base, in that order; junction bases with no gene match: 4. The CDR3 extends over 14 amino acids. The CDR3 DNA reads TGTGCCAGCAGTCCAGGGGGCGCGTCCTACGAGCAGTACTTC. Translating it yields CASSPGGASYEQYF.

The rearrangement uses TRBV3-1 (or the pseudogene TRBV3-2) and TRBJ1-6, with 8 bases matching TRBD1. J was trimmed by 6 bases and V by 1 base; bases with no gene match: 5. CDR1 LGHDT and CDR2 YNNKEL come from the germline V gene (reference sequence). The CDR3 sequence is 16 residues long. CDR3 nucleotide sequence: TGTGCCAGCAGCCAAGCCATGGACAGGGTTAATTCACCCCTCCACTTT. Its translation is CASSQAMDRVNSPLHF.

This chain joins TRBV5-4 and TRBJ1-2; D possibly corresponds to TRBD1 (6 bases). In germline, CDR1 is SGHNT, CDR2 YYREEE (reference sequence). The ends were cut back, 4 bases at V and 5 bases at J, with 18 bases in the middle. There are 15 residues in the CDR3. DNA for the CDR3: TGTGCCAGCAGCCGGGGGGCAGTAGTAGAGTATGGCTACACCTTC. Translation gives CASSRGAVVEYGYTF.

The CDR3 is CASSPEVLAEAFF. Written as DNA, the CDR3 is TGTGCCAGCAGCCCAGAGGTTTTGGCTGAAGCTTTCTTT. The rearrangement links TRBV9 to TRBJ1-1; no clear D. V was trimmed by 4 bases and J by 6 bases, leaving 13 bases between them. Germline CDR1 is SGDLS and CDR2 is YYNGEE. CDR3 size: 13 residues.

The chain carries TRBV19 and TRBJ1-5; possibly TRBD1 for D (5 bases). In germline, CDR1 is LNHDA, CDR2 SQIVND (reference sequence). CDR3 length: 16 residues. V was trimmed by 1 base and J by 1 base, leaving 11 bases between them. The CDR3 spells CASSIGGWGSNQPQHF. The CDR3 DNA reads TGTGCCAGTAGTATAGGTGGCTGGGGCAGCAATCAGCCCCAGCATTTT.

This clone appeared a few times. Here the CDR3 reads CASSQGQLDQPQHF. DNA for the CDR3: TGTGCCAGCAGCCAAGGGCAGTTGGATCAGCCCCAGCATTTT. The chain is built from TRBV3-1 (or the pseudogene TRBV3-2) and TRBJ1-5; D is unclear. CDR3 length: 14 residues. Germline V gene lookup returns CDR1 LGHDT and CDR2 YNNKEL (reference sequence). Trimming took 1 base from V and 5 from J, leaving 9 bases between them.

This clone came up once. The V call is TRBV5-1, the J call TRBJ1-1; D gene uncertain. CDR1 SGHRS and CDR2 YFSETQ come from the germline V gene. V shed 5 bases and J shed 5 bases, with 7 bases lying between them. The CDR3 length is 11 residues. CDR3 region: CASREETEAFF. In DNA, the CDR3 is TGCGCCAGCAGGGAGGAAACTGAAGCTTTCTTT.

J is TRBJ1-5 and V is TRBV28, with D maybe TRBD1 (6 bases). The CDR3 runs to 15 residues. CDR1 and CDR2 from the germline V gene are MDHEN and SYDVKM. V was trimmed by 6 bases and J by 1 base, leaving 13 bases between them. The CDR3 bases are TGTGCCAGCAGGACCTCAGGGGTGAGCAATCAGCCCCAGCATTTT. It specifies CASRTSGVSNQPQHF.

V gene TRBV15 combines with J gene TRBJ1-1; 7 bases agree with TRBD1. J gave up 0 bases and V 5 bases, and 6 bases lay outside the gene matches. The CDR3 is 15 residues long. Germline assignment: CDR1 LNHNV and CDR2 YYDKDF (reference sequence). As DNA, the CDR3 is TGTGCCACCAGCGGTACCGGGACAGTGAACACTGAAGCTTTCTTT. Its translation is CATSGTGTVNTEAFF.

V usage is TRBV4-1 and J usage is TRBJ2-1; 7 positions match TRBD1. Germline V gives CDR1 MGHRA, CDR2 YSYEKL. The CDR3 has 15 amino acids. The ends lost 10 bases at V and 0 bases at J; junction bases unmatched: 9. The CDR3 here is CATRTGPFSYNEQFF. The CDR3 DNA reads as TGCGCCACCCGGACAGGCCCTTTCTCCTACAATGAGCAGTTCTTC.